This T cell receptor (beta chain) was obtained from a study of T cell responses to AZD1222 COVID-19 vaccine. Germline values: CDR1 SGHKS, CDR2 YYEKEE (reference sequence). V lost 2 bases to trimming and J lost 3 bases, with 8 bases between them. CDR3 length: 14 amino acids. Study-level results: Of the AZD1222 recipients, only five or six were seropositive at baseline. Spike-specific TCR breadth rose after two AZD1222 doses, and depth rose as well.

For this clone: Its antigen is undetermined.

Sequencing used immunoSEQ multiplex PCR; TCRdb keeps in-frame clones, though not all of them. The sample holds about 92,000 clones, almost 90% seen once. Sample: peripheral blood, taken on day 0 of MenACWY control vaccination. The TCR was taken from an adult in good health. The chain carries TRBV5-5 and TRBJ2-2, with D tentatively TRBD2 (5 bases). The CDR3 here is CASSFYGDTGELFF. The CDR3, as DNA: TGTGCCAGCAGCTTTTACGGGGACACCGGGGAGCTGTTTTTT.